These T cell receptor beta chains were read from a single sample in a study of vaccination effects on CD4 cells after COVID-19. Clones were sequenced by immunoSEQ multiplex PCR, and TCRdb holds only the in-frame ones, with some missing. Among 23,000 or so clones listed, less than 80% were seen once. Which antigens these TCRs recognize remains unknown. The material sequenced was CD4+ T cells from PBMCs cultured with SARS-CoV-2 spike peptides, taken before COVID-19 vaccination. The source of these receptors is a human donor who received a COVID-19 vaccine. CDR3s include the opening cysteine and the closing phenylalanine or tryptophan. D genes are given only for firm matches. Clone size is not always given. Where it is, it says once, few, many or a class for expanded clones.

D,size,J,V,CDR3,DNA
-,few,TRBJ2-7,TRBV3-1/TRBV3-2,CASSQGRAQAWEQYF,TGTGCCAGCAGCCAAGGGAGGGCCCAAGCTTGGGAGCAGTACTTC
TRBD1,-,TRBJ1-3,TRBV19,CASSTTGVPSGNTIYF,TGTGCCAGTAGTACGACAGGGGTCCCCTCTGGAAACACCATATATTTT
-,-,TRBJ2-5,TRBV5-1,CASSLGLSETQYF,TGCGCCAGCAGCTTGGGACTCTCGGAGACCCAGTACTTC
-,few,TRBJ1-5,TRBV16,CASSQFQTQPQHF,TGTGCCAGCAGCCAATTTCAGACACAGCCCCAGCATTTT
TRBD1,few,TRBJ1-1,TRBV3-1/TRBV3-2,CASSQEWGQANTEAFF,TGTGCCAGCAGCCAAGAATGGGGACAGGCGAACACTGAAGCTTTCTTT
-,-,TRBJ1-3,TRBV12-3/TRBV12-4,CASSLAPINTIYF,TGTGCCAGCAGTCTCGCCCCAATAAACACCATATATTTT
TRBD1,once,TRBJ2-6,TRBV25-1,CASHPGGQGSGANVLTF,TGTGCCAGTCATCCCGGGGGACAGGGTTCTGGGGCCAACGTCCTGACTTTC
-,-,TRBJ2-3,TRBV18,CASSPAGTLGTQYF,TGTGCCAGCTCACCTGCCGGGACACTGGGGACGCAGTATTTT
TRBD1,-,TRBJ1-1,TRBV5-4,CASSLGQGWTEAFF,TGTGCCAGCAGCTTGGGACAGGGGTGGACTGAAGCTTTCTTT
TRBD2,-,TRBJ2-7,TRBV2,CASSQSGLAGAEQYF,TGTGCCAGCAGTCAGTCTGGACTAGCGGGAGCCGAGCAGTACTTC
TRBD1,-,TRBJ2-3,TRBV10-1,CASNPGQGRGDTQYF,TGCGCCAGCAACCCGGGACAGGGGCGAGGGGATACGCAGTATTTT
-,-,TRBJ2-7,TRBV7-2,CASSLYAGPAYEQYF,TGTGCCAGCAGCTTATACGCGGGCCCAGCCTACGAGCAGTACTTC
TRBD1,-,TRBJ1-1,TRBV6-5,CASTERRDRGAEAFF,TGTGCCAGCACCGAGAGGAGGGACAGGGGAGCTGAAGCTTTCTTT
-,once,TRBJ1-5,TRBV7-8,CASSSRGGDSNQPQHF,TGTGCCAGCAGTTCCCGCGGGGGGGACAGCAATCAGCCCCAGCATTTT
TRBD2,-,TRBJ2-3,TRBV24-1,CATSGERGGRGTDTQYF,TGTGCCACCAGTGGGGAGCGGGGGGGCCGGGGCACAGATACGCAGTATTTT
-,-,TRBJ1-3,TRBV6-5,CASSYSGVDSRNTIYF,TGTGCCAGCAGTTACTCGGGAGTGGACTCCCGAAACACCATATATTTT
-,few,TRBJ1-4,TRBV5-1,CASSLVSFRPGTYATNEKLFF,TGCGCCAGCAGCTTGGTTTCTTTTCGTCCAGGAACTTATGCAACTAATGAAAAACTGTTTTTT
-,-,TRBJ2-3,TRBV21-1,CASTPRAGSTDTQYF,TGTGCCAGCACCCCGAGGGCGGGATCCACAGATACGCAGTATTTT
-,-,TRBJ1-5,TRBV7-2,CASSLTADQPQHF,TGTGCCAGCAGCTTGACAGCCGATCAGCCCCAGCATTTT
TRBD1,-,TRBJ1-2,TRBV10-1,CARWNGQEANYGYTF,TGCGCCAGATGGAATGGACAGGAAGCTAACTATGGCTACACCTTC